The sample holds many counts of the clone carrying this T cell receptor beta chain. The antigen remains unidentified. Deletions cut 6 bases from V and 0 bases from J, with 14 bases between. The CDR3 loop spans 16 amino acids. Amplified TCR beta CDR3 regions came from RNA transcripts. The HTBI primer set was used in a first-round RT-PCR of the TCR CDR3. TCRdb ran MiXCR on the multiplex PCR reads and lists one entry per CDR3 protein. This table holds around 390,000 distinct CDR3 sequences, about 14% found once. These data belong to a study of T cells in Graves' hyperthyroidism and ophthalmopathy. Overall study results and limits: The model identified upcoming ophthalmopathy a median approximately six months ahead of onset.

Each person with ophthalmopathy scored at least 3 on the Clinical Activity Score, reached NOSPECS grade 4 or higher, and had been ill under 3 months. The receptor was isolated from a woman aged 25-40 years with Graves' ophthalmopathy. The material sequenced was blood. The chain couples TRBV12-3 or TRBV12-4 to TRBJ2-2; no definite D call. The CDR3: CASSPARAANTGELFF. The CDR3 bases are TGTGCCAGCAGCCCGGCTAGGGCAGCGAACACCGGGGAGCTGTTTTTT.